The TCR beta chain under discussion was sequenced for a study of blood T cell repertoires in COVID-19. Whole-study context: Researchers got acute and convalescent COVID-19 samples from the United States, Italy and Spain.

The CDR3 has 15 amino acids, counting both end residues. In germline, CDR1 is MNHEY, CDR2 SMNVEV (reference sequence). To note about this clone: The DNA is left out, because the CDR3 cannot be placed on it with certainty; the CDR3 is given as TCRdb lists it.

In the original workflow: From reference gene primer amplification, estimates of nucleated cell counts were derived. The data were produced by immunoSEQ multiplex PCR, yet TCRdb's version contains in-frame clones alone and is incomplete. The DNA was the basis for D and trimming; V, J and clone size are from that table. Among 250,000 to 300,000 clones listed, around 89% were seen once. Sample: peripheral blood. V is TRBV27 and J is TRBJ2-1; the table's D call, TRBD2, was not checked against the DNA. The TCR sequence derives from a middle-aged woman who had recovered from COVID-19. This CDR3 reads CASSSGRAGANEQFF.